Presented here are 9 T cell receptor beta chains from one specimen sequenced in a study of neurological immune-mediated disorders. TCRdb reanalysed the 5' RACE reads using MiXCR and keeps one entry per CDR3 protein. The repertoire includes more than 20,000 distinct CDR3 sequences, about an eighth of them detected once, and 16% sits in the top ten. The sequencing sample was made of PBMCs. Source of these receptors: a woman in her 40s with HTLV-1-associated myelopathy (HAM/TSP).

This clonotype was found many times. This rearrangement joins TRBV29-1 to TRBJ1-1; maybe TRBD1 (5 bases). The CDR3 runs 12 residues. V lost 7 bases, J lost 0 bases, and 9 bases lay in between. Germline CDR1 is SQVTM and CDR2 is ANQGSEA. The CDR3 protein is CSAMDMNTEAFF. As DNA, the CDR3 is TGCAGCGCCATGGACATGAACACTGAAGCTTTCTTT. Full variable domain (outside the CDR3, taken from reference TRBV29-1 and TRBJ1-1): SAVISQKPSRDICQRGTSLTIQCQVDSQVTMMFWYRQQPGQSLTLIATANQGSEATYESGFVIDKFPISRPNLTFSTLTVSNMSPEDSSIYLCSAMDMNTEAFFGQGTRLTVV.

There are many counts of this clonotype. The chain has TRBV5-1 and TRBJ1-2, with a tentative D call TRBD1 (5 bases). Germline lookup yields CDR1 SGHRS and CDR2 YFSETQ. V lost 6 bases to trimming and J lost 2 bases, with 11 bases between them. The CDR3 is made up of 13 amino acids. The CDR3 is CASTGTGNYGYTF. CDR3 DNA sequence: TGCGCCAGCACCGGGACGGGCAACTATGGCTACACCTTC.

This clonotype was counted at least ten times. The CDR3 is CASSFGQGRGQYF. CDR3 sequence (DNA): TGTGCCAGCAGTTTCGGGCAGGGGCGAGGGCAGTACTTC. The genes are TRBV28 and TRBJ2-7; D perhaps matches TRBD1 (6 bases). Germline CDR1 is MDHEN and CDR2 is SYDVKM. Trimming cost V 3 bases and J 9 bases, with 15 bases left between them. There are 13 residues in the CDR3.

In this sample, this clonotype turned up many times. The chain recombines TRBV29-1 with TRBJ2-3; D might be TRBD1 (6 bases). Germline V gene data show CDR1 as SQVTM and CDR2 as ANQGSEA. CDR3 length: 13 residues. Trimming stripped 8 bases from V and 2 bases from J, with 14 bases between. This chain's CDR3 is CSYHRVNTDTQYF. The CDR3 nucleotides are TGCAGCTACCACAGGGTAAACACAGATACGCAGTATTTT.

This clonotype has at least ten counts. The chain carries TRBV5-1 and TRBJ2-3; 11 bases fit TRBD2. Germline V CDR1 and CDR2: SGHRS, YFSETQ. V lost 9 bases and J lost 2; bases outside the gene matches: 14. The CDR3 has 17 amino acids. The CDR3 coding sequence is TGCGCCACCTCTGAGGCTAGCGGGGGGTACTTCACAGATACGCAGTATTTT. Translating gives CATSEASGGYFTDTQYF.

The CDR3 spells CSAREHLNTGELFF. For the CDR3, the DNA is TGCAGTGCTAGAGAACATCTTAACACCGGGGAGCTGTTTTTT. The chain employs TRBV20-1 and TRBJ2-2, with unresolved D. This CDR3 spans 14 amino acids. V was shortened by 0 bases and J by 2 bases, with 7 bases between the two germline ends. Germline CDR1 DFQATT, CDR2 SNEGSKA (reference sequence).

Note on this clonotype: A much larger clonotype is one base distant, so this may be a read error. This sequence joins TRBV29-1 and TRBJ1-1, with D maybe TRBD1 (5 bases). The germline V gene has CDR1 SQVTM and CDR2 ANQGSEA. CDR3 length: 13 amino acids. V was shortened by 6 bases and J by 1 base, with 12 bases between the two germline ends. CDR3 coding DNA: TGCAGCGTCGTGGGACTGGGGAACACTGAAGCTTTCTTT. Translating gives CSVVGLGNTEAFF.

Many counts were recorded for this clonotype. The chain couples TRBV5-1 to TRBJ2-2; 7 bases line up with TRBD1. The germline CDR1 and CDR2 sequences are SGHRS and YFSETQ. Trimming took 4 bases from V and 6 from J; bases not matched to a gene: 6. This CDR3 has 14 residues. CDR3 DNA sequence: TGCGCCAGCAGCGACCCCGACAGGGCCGGGGAGCTGTTTTTT. Residues: CASSDPDRAGELFF.

The chain joins TRBV5-1 to TRBJ1-1; D is undetermined. The length of the CDR3 is 14 residues. The V gene's germline CDR1 is SGHRS and CDR2 YFSETQ. The V gene lost 0 bases and the J gene lost 1 base, with 7 bases spanning the gap. In DNA form, the CDR3 reads TGCGCCAGCAGCTTGGATTATGGGAACACTGAAGCTTTCTTT. Translated: CASSLDYGNTEAFF.